Shown below are 26 T cell receptor beta chains from a single sample sequenced in a study of regulatory T cells in long-lasting Graves disease. Time point defined: persistent/refractory GD, antithyroid drugs over 5 years with positive TRAb. The TCR library was made from RNA extracted from PBMCs. To make TCR beta libraries, researchers used iRepertoire HTBI primers and Arm-PCR of CDR3 regions. TCRdb analysed the multiplex PCR reads with MiXCR anew, one entry per CDR3 protein. The sample has some 470,000 distinct CDR3 sequences; roughly 21% are singletons. The material was peripheral blood mononuclear cells (PBMCs), obtained when the disease was refractory, from a patient treated with antithyroid drugs. The receptors here all came from a female donor with Graves disease.

CDR3 amino acids: CASSLPPRLQETQYF. As DNA, the CDR3 is TGTGCCAGCAGCTTACCCCCCAGGCTCCAAGAGACCCAGTACTTC. The chain links TRBV7-9 to TRBJ2-5, with unresolved D. CDR1 is SEHNR, CDR2 FQNEAQ, per germline (reference sequence). The CDR3 consists of 15 residues. Trimming cost V 2 bases and J 1 base, with 11 bases left between them.

This chain connects TRBV6-1 to TRBJ2-3, with D possibly matching TRBD1 (6 bases). The CDR3 extends over 15 amino acids. The ends were cut back, 5 bases at V and 4 bases at J, with 16 bases in the middle. In germline, CDR1 is MNHNS, CDR2 SASEGT. This CDR3 reads CASSLGQGLADTQYF. CDR3 bases: TGTGCCAGCAGTCTGGGACAAGGACTGGCAGATACGCAGTATTTT.

This clonotype turned up a few times. The J gene is TRBJ2-7, the V gene TRBV19; no firm D call. V lost 3 bases, J lost 0 bases, and 9 bases lay in between. The CDR3 totals 14 residues. Per the germline V gene, CDR1 is LNHDA and CDR2 is SQIVND (reference sequence). CDR3: CASSIGPHSYEQYF. The CDR3 DNA sequence: TGTGCCAGTAGTATTGGACCGCACTCCTACGAGCAGTACTTC.

This clonotype has ten or more counts. The V call is TRBV28, the J call TRBJ2-7, with 8 bases matching TRBD1. The CDR3 has 15 residues. CDR1 is MDHEN, CDR2 SYDVKM, per germline. V dropped 6 bases and J dropped 3; count of bases not matched to a gene: 10. As DNA, the CDR3 is TGTGCCAGCAGCCCAGGACAGGGCGGGTTCTACGAGCAGTACTTC. Translated: CASSPGQGGFYEQYF.

The CDR3, as DNA: TGTGCTAGTGGGGGACAGGGGTACAATGAGCAGTTCTTC. This sequence encodes CASGGQGYNEQFF. V usage is TRBV12-5 and J usage is TRBJ2-1, with 10 bases lining up with TRBD1. Unmatched junction bases numbered 0, after V lost 6 bases and J lost 4 bases. Per the germline V gene, CDR1 is LGHNT and CDR2 is FRNRAP. The CDR3 has 13 amino acids.

The rearrangement links TRBV4-1 to TRBJ2-5; TRBD2 aligns across 11 bases. Germline-derived CDR1 and CDR2 are MGHRA and YSYEKL. The J segment lost 2 bases and the V segment lost 0 bases, leaving 11 bases of the junction unmatched. The CDR3 covers 19 residues. CDR3 amino acids: CASSQDVRLAGTRQETQYF. As DNA, the CDR3 is TGCGCCAGCAGCCAAGATGTCCGACTAGCGGGGACAAGACAAGAGACCCAGTACTTC.

The chain has TRBV29-1 and TRBJ1-4; D unclear. The CDR3 totals 12 residues. Germline values: CDR1 SQVTM, CDR2 ANQGSEA. The V end lost 5 bases, the J end lost 3 bases, and 7 bases lay between the germline ends. The CDR3 loop reads CSVWVSNEKLFF. The CDR3 nucleotides are TGCAGCGTTTGGGTATCTAATGAAAAACTGTTTTTT.

A few counts support this clonotype. Without the conserved terminal phenylalanine or tryptophan, this CDR3 likely stems from a read error. The CDR3 sequence: CASSLAYEQYL. The CDR3 nucleotides read TGTGCCAGCAGTTTAGCCTACGAGCAGTACCTC. The V call is TRBV28, the J call TRBJ2-7; D call uncertain. This CDR3 has 11 residues. Trimming stripped 2 bases from V and 2 bases from J, with 1 base between. Germline V CDR1 and CDR2: MDHEN, SYDVKM.

This clonotype was picked up a small number of times. J is TRBJ2-2 and V is TRBV19; 7 bases are a match to TRBD1. The CDR3 loop spans 14 amino acids. Trimming cost V 3 bases and J 5 bases; bases outside gene matches: 3. The V gene's germline CDR1 is LNHDA and CDR2 SQIVND (reference sequence). The CDR3 loop reads CASSIGRGTGELFF. DNA of the CDR3: TGTGCCAGTAGTATCGGCAGGGGGACCGGGGAGCTGTTTTTT.

This clonotype was seen repeatedly, ten times or more. The genes are TRBV2 and TRBJ2-5; the match to TRBD1 covers 9 bases. V was pared by 2 bases and J by 5 bases, with 3 bases of the junction left unmatched. Germline CDR1 and CDR2: SNHLY and FYNNEI. The CDR3 sequence is 14 residues long. The DNA for the CDR3 is TGTGCCAGCAGTGAAAACAGGGGGCTGGAGACCCAGTACTTC. This encodes CASSENRGLETQYF.

There are many counts of this clonotype. The V gene is TRBV6-1, the J gene TRBJ1-2; D is unresolved. V was trimmed by 6 bases and J by 4 bases, leaving 12 bases between them. This CDR3 spans 13 amino acids. Looked up from germline, CDR1 is MNHNS and CDR2 is SASEGT. CDR3 bases: TGTGCCAGCAGCCGCGGAGAGGGCTATGGCTACACCTTC. It is translated as CASSRGEGYGYTF.

This clonotype was counted between two and nine times. J is TRBJ1-2 and V is TRBV7-8; D remains ambiguous. The germline CDR1 and CDR2 sequences are SGHVS and FQNEAQ. The CDR3 loop spans 18 amino acids. The V end was cut by 1 base, the J end by 4 bases, with 22 bases between. This CDR3 reads CASSLVGNWVGDLYGYTF. Here the CDR3 DNA reads TGTGCCAGCAGCTTAGTAGGAAATTGGGTCGGAGACCTCTATGGCTACACCTTC.

V gene TRBV4-3 combines with J gene TRBJ1-2; 9 bases are a match to TRBD1. The germline CDR1 and CDR2 sequences are LGHNA and YSLEER. The CDR3 spans 15 residues. Germline trimming cut 0 bases from V and 7 bases from J; bases unmatched to any gene: 6. The DNA of the CDR3 is TGCGCCAGCAGCCAAGATGGTGGGACAGGGACTGGCTACACCTTC. The encoded protein is CASSQDGGTGTGYTF.

The genes are TRBV2 and TRBJ2-2, with unresolved D. CDR3 length: 16 amino acids. Germline V gives CDR1 SNHLY, CDR2 FYNNEI. Trimming took 5 bases from V and 2 from J, leaving 15 bases between them. The CDR3 is CASSYSSTSNTGELFF. As DNA, the CDR3 is TGTGCCAGCAGTTACTCGAGCACAAGCAACACCGGGGAGCTGTTTTTT.

Details on this clonotype: It may be a read error: a sequence one base away is much more abundant. The CDR3 does not close with the conserved phenylalanine or tryptophan, likely indicating a read error. The chain uses TRBV12-3 or TRBV12-4 and TRBJ1-5; no definite D call. Deletions cut 2 bases from V and 3 bases from J, with 5 bases between. This CDR3 region has 13 residues. The CDR3 DNA reads TGTGCCAGCAGTTTATCCCCCAATCAGCCCCAGCATTCT. Its translation: CASSLSPNQPQHS.

This clonotype showed up many times. Here the CDR3 DNA reads TGTGCCAGCAGCTTATTTAGCGGGACTTCGTTTACCGAGCAGTACTTC. Protein: CASSLFSGTSFTEQYF. The rearrangement joins TRBV11-1 to TRBJ2-7; TRBD2 agrees at 8 bases. CDR3 length equals 16 residues. The J segment lost 6 bases and the V segment lost 2 bases, leaving 12 bases of the junction unmatched. CDR1 is SGHAT and CDR2 is FQDESV in the germline V gene (reference sequence).

The chain recombines TRBV4-2 with TRBJ2-7; D might be TRBD2 (5 bases). Trimming pared 1 base from V and 2 bases from J, leaving 12 bases between. The CDR3 sequence is 15 residues long. CDR1 and CDR2 (germline): LGHNA, YNFKEQ. This CDR3 reads CASSQVGELTYEQYF. The CDR3 region has the DNA TGTGCCAGCAGCCAAGTCGGGGAACTTACCTACGAGCAGTACTTC.

The sample holds many counts of this clonotype. V and J are TRBV12-3 or TRBV12-4 and TRBJ2-2; the match to TRBD2 covers 7 bases. The CDR3 has 16 amino acids. Unmatched junction bases numbered 3, after V lost 2 bases and J lost 0 bases. DNA for the CDR3: TGTGCCAGCAGTTTAAGTGGGAGGGCGAACACCGGGGAGCTGTTTTTT. It encodes CASSLSGRANTGELFF.

The chain uses TRBV6-1 and TRBJ2-7; possible D gene TRBD2, 6 bases. This CDR3 region has 15 residues. Trimming stripped 8 bases from V and 7 bases from J, with 24 bases between. Germline V gives CDR1 MNHNS, CDR2 SASEGT. The CDR3 coding sequence is TGTGCCAGCTTCCCGACCGTAGCGGATCTACGGGAGCAGTACTTC. It is translated as CASFPTVADLREQYF.

In this sample, this clonotype turned up many times. The chain uses TRBV12-3 or TRBV12-4 and TRBJ2-7; 14 bases align to TRBD2. This CDR3 comprises 17 residues. Trimming took 3 bases from V and 4 from J; bases not matched to a gene: 8. The CDR3 DNA reads TGTGCCAGCAGTTTCTCTCGTGGGACTAGCGGGAGTTACGAGCAGTACTTC. Translated, it gives CASSFSRGTSGSYEQYF.

The table lists this clonotype with many counts. The chain couples TRBV19 to TRBJ1-2; the match to TRBD1 covers 9 bases. The length of the CDR3 is 14 residues. From germline, CDR1 is LNHDA and CDR2 SQIVND (reference sequence). The V segment lost 5 bases and the J segment 7 bases; nucleotides outside the gene matches: 8. This chain's CDR3 is CASSSQTGGIGYTF. Here the CDR3 DNA reads TGTGCCAGTAGTTCCCAGACAGGGGGAATTGGCTACACCTTC.

This clonotype appeared a few times. The gene calls are TRBV6-2 or TRBV6-3 and TRBJ2-2, with TRBD2 matching over 9 bases. Trimming at V came to 6 bases and at J to 0 bases, leaving 5 bases not matched to a gene. Germline CDR1 reads MNHEY; CDR2 reads SVGEGT. The length of the CDR3 is 16 residues. The CDR3 loop is CASRVIAGANTGELFF. In DNA, the CDR3 is TGTGCCAGCAGAGTTATAGCGGGAGCGAACACCGGGGAGCTGTTTTTT.

This clonotype was recorded a few times. The chain is built from TRBV5-1 and TRBJ2-6; D unresolved. Trimming removed 0 bases from V and 0 bases from J, with 10 bases in between. Germline V gives CDR1 SGHRS, CDR2 YFSETQ. The CDR3 spans 17 residues. The CDR3, as DNA: TGCGCCAGCAGCTTGGGTAATACAAACTCTGGGGCCAACGTCCTGACTTTC. This gives the protein CASSLGNTNSGANVLTF.

A few counts support this clonotype. The chain has TRBV30 and TRBJ1-6; D unresolved. V lost 5 bases and J 9 bases, leaving 14 bases between the germline ends. Per germline, CDR1 GTSNPN and CDR2 SVGIG (reference sequence). The CDR3 extends over 13 amino acids. The CDR3, as DNA: TGTGCCTGGGGGAAGGGAGGTCGTTCACCCCTCCACTTT. As protein: CAWGKGGRSPLHF.

The rearrangement uses TRBV11-3 and TRBJ2-2; no firm D call. The V and J ends lost 1 base and 0 bases respectively, with 9 bases between them. This CDR3 region has 16 residues. CDR1 and CDR2 from the germline V gene are SGHNT and YENEEA. In DNA form, the CDR3 reads TGTGCCAGCAGCTTAGGCGGCGCGGCGAACACCGGGGAGCTGTTTTTT. This gives the protein CASSLGGAANTGELFF.

This clonotype was seen many times. The rearrangement links TRBV28 to TRBJ1-2, with D perhaps TRBD1 (5 bases). The CDR3 has 14 residues. Germline values: CDR1 MDHEN, CDR2 SYDVKM. With 2 bases removed from V and 7 bases from J, the gap between germline ends came to 14 bases. This CDR3 is CASSLIAGQGGYTF. The CDR3 DNA is TGTGCCAGCAGTTTAATCGCAGGGCAGGGTGGCTACACCTTC.